These 8 T cell receptor beta chains originate from one sample sequenced in a study of T cell responses to AZD1222 COVID-19 vaccine. Sequencing was performed with immunoSEQ multiplex PCR; in TCRdb, only in-frame clones are kept and a portion is missing. Found here are about 140,000 clones; the top ten clones hold 2% to 2.5%. Sequencing input: peripheral blood. These receptors all come from an adult in good health.

The V and J genes are TRBV9 and TRBJ2-3, with no clear D. CDR1 and CDR2 (germline): SGDLS, YYNGEE. Trimming left V 0 bases short and J 2 bases short, with 13 bases between. The CDR3 is 16 residues long. CDR3 sequence (DNA): TGTGCCAGCAGCGTAGACCGTGGCCCGGTCACAGATACGCAGTATTTT. This translates into CASSVDRGPVTDTQYF.

The chain combines TRBV27 with TRBJ1-2, with unresolved D. Germline V gives CDR1 MNHEY, CDR2 SMNVEV (reference sequence). Trimming left V 3 bases short and J 2 bases short, with 10 bases between. The CDR3 runs 14 residues. The CDR3 loop reads CASSFSSPNYGYTF. The CDR3 nucleotides are TGTGCCAGCAGTTTTTCTTCGCCCAACTATGGCTACACCTTC.

The CDR3 coding sequence is TGTGCCAGCAGTTTGACCGGGACAGGATACACAGATACGCAGTATTTT. Protein product: CASSLTGTGYTDTQYF. V usage is TRBV27 and J usage is TRBJ2-3, with 8 bases identical to TRBD1. This CDR3 has 16 residues. Germline V gene data show CDR1 as MNHEY and CDR2 as SMNVEV (reference sequence). With 3 bases clipped from V and 2 bases from J, the junction kept 7 bases outside the gene matches.

The CDR3, as DNA: TGTGCCAGCAGCGAAGGGACAGGGGGCCACTATGGCTACACCTTC. Translating it yields CASSEGTGGHYGYTF. The rearrangement joins TRBV3-1 (or the pseudogene TRBV3-2) to TRBJ1-2; 12 positions match TRBD1. Germline CDR1 is LGHDT and CDR2 is YNNKEL (reference sequence). The CDR3 covers 15 residues. V lost 5 bases to trimming and J lost 3 bases; unmatched junction nucleotides: 4.

This chain connects TRBV12-3 or TRBV12-4 to TRBJ1-1, with D hard to call. The CDR3 contains 11 residues. Trimming left V 1 base short and J 5 bases short, with 2 bases between. CDR3 coding DNA: TGTGCCAGCAGTTTAGGTACTGAAGCTTTCTTT. Amino acid sequence: CASSLGTEAFF.

The J gene is TRBJ2-7, the V gene TRBV11-2, with D maybe TRBD2 (5 bases). Germline CDR1 and CDR2: SGHAT and FQNNGV. The CDR3 extends over 15 amino acids. V lost 2 bases and J 0 bases, leaving 11 bases between the germline ends. For the CDR3, the DNA is TGTGCCAGCAGCTTAATTGGCGGGTCCTCCTACGAGCAGTACTTC. Protein: CASSLIGGSSYEQYF.

The chain combines TRBV30 with TRBJ2-5; D is ambiguous. CDR3 length: 15 amino acids. The V end lost 1 base, the J end lost 1 base, and 13 bases lay between the germline ends. Germline loops: CDR1 GTSNPN, CDR2 SVGIG (reference sequence). In nucleotides, the CDR3 is TGTGCCTGGAGTGCCTTATACATCCCCCAAGAGACCCAGTACTTC. Amino acid sequence: CAWSALYIPQETQYF.

The V call is TRBV20-1, the J call TRBJ1-1; D is perhaps TRBD1 (6 bases). Germline-derived CDR1 and CDR2 are DFQATT and SNEGSKA (reference sequence). The CDR3 is made up of 16 amino acids. The ends were cut back, 3 bases at V and 4 bases at J, with 21 bases in the middle. CDR3 protein: CSASNYKGTLPTEAFF. The CDR3 DNA follows: TGCAGTGCTAGTAATTATAAAGGGACACTCCCCACTGAAGCTTTCTTT.